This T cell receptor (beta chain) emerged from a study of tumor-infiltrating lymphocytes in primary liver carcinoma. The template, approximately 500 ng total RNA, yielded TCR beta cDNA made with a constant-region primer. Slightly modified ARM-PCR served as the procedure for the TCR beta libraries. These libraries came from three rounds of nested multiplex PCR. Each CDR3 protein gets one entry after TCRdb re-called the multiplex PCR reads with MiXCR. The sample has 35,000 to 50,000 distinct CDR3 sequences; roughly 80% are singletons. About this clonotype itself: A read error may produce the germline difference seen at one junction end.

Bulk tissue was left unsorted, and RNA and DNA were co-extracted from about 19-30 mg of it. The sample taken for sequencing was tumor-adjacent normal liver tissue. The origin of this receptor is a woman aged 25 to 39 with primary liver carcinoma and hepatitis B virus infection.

As DNA, the CDR3 is TGTACCAGCGGCCAGGGGGGGAATGAGCAGTTCTTC. Translation: CTSGQGGNEQFF. The rearrangement joins TRBV5-4 to TRBJ2-1; perhaps D is TRBD1 or TRBD2 (7 bases each). The CDR3 covers 12 residues. The germline gives CDR1 SGHNT, CDR2 YYREEE (reference sequence).